This is a list of T cell receptor beta chains from one sample in a study of shared clonotypes between healthy human individuals. Profiled with immunoSEQ multiplex PCR; TCRdb holds only in-frame clones, not every one. The data show some 1,100,000 clones, with around 78% seen just once and approximately 0.56% held by the top ten. Sequencing was carried out using memory CD4+ T cells from PBMCs. The receptors were sampled from a man aged 18-30 years in good health. Some clones in this sample may be carry-over from other donors' samples. The CDR3 runs from the conserved cysteine through the conserved F or W. A D gene is named only where the DNA matches it firmly. Size tells how often a clone was seen (once, few, many) or the class of an expanded clone, and some rows leave it out.

j_call v_call clone_size d_call cdr3_aa cdr3_nt
TRBJ2-1 TRBV29-1 . TRBD2 CSAEGGLAEAYNEQFF TGCAGCGCCGAAGGCGGGCTAGCGGAGGCCTACAATGAGCAGTTCTTC
TRBJ2-2 TRBV19 . TRBD2 CASRTPGLAGNRELFF TGTGCCAGTAGGACTCCGGGACTAGCGGGGAACCGGGAGCTGTTTTTT
TRBJ1-1 TRBV5-1 few TRBD1 CASSFGPGTGNTEAFF TGCGCCAGCAGCTTCGGTCCCGGGACAGGGAACACTGAAGCTTTCTTT
TRBJ2-2 TRBV9 . . CASSGRGSRGTGELFF TGTGCCAGCAGCGGCAGAGGCAGTAGAGGCACCGGGGAGCTGTTTTTT
TRBJ2-3 TRBV7-9 . TRBD1 CASSPTGQGGDTQYF TGTGCCAGCAGCCCCACCGGACAGGGTGGAGATACGCAGTATTTT
TRBJ2-5 TRBV5-1 . . CASSVGGQTETQYF TGCGCCAGCTCCGTGGGGGGACAGACAGAGACCCAGTACTTC
TRBJ2-7 TRBV11-2 . . CASSSLGHSYEQYF TGTGCCAGCAGCTCCCTGGGACACTCCTACGAGCAGTACTTC
TRBJ2-2 TRBV14 . . CASSYLTGELFF TGTGCCAGCAGCTATCTCACCGGGGAGCTGTTTTTT
TRBJ2-1 TRBV11-2 . . CASSRGSWVNEQFF TGTGCCAGCAGTCGCGGTTCTTGGGTCAATGAGCAGTTCTTC
TRBJ2-4 TRBV5-4 . TRBD1 CASSLGDRGISKNIQYF TGTGCCAGCAGCTTGGGGGACAGGGGAATATCCAAAAACATTCAGTACTTC
TRBJ2-7 TRBV4-1 . . CASSQLLWGPREYF TGCGCCAGCAGCCAGCTATTGTGGGGCCCCCGGGAGTACTTC
TRBJ2-1 TRBV19 . . CASRPVMWNEQFF TGTGCCAGTAGACCGGTGATGTGGAATGAGCAGTTCTTC
TRBJ2-5 TRBV7-2 . TRBD2 CASSLGGSGGETQYF TGTGCCAGCAGCTTAGGCGGGAGCGGGGGGGAGACCCAGTACTTC
TRBJ1-1 TRBV9 few TRBD1 CASSRSTGVNTEAFF TGTGCCAGCTCCCGGTCTACAGGGGTGAACACTGAAGCTTTCTTT
TRBJ2-7 TRBV30 . TRBD2 CAWSVPGLAYEQYF TGTGCCTGGAGTGTACCGGGACTAGCCTACGAGCAGTACTTC
TRBJ2-1 TRBV19 . . CASSTRLEQFF TGTGCCAGTAGTACTCGGCTAGAGCAGTTCTTC
TRBJ2-1 TRBV7-2 . . CASSLRRNPTYNEQFF TGTGCCAGCAGCTTACGACGGAACCCCACCTACAATGAGCAGTTCTTC
TRBJ1-2 TRBV27 . . CASSRWDTANYGYTF TGTGCCAGCAGTCGGTGGGACACCGCTAACTATGGCTACACCTTC
TRBJ1-4 TRBV5-4 . . CASSSGFTNEKLFF TGTGCCAGCAGCTCAGGGTTCACTAATGAAAAACTGTTTTTT
TRBJ1-5 TRBV28 many . CASSSTDQPQHF TGTGCCAGCAGTTCCACCGATCAGCCCCAGCATTTT
TRBJ2-2 TRBV6-5 . . CASSGQNTGELFF TGTGCCAGCAGCGGTCAGAACACCGGGGAGCTGTTTTTT
TRBJ2-2 TRBV5-1 . . CASSWGRRDTGELFF TGCGCCAGCAGCTGGGGCCGGCGGGACACCGGGGAGCTGTTTTTT
TRBJ2-1 TRBV30 . . CAWRRTAYNEQFF TGTGCCTGGAGGCGGACAGCCTACAATGAGCAGTTCTTC